These 2 T cell receptor beta chains were sequenced from one sample in a study of a mutant IDH1 vaccine in newly diagnosed glioma. The repertoire was sequenced with immunoSEQ multiplex PCR; TCRdb's copy has only in-frame clones and lacks some. This sample yields about 30,000 clones, of which approximately 78% are seen a single time; roughly 12% belongs to the top ten. Indicated time point: week 35, safety follow-up. Every vaccination contained 300 ug of the mutant IDH1 20-mer peptide and was paired with topical imiquimod. Antigen specificity for these receptors is unknown. This sample comprised PBMCs, obtained from a glioma patient whose treatment included an IDH1 peptide vaccine. The receptors here all came from a woman in her forties with glioma.

This clone has just a few counts. The chain recombines TRBV6-5 with TRBJ2-1, with 10 bases identical to TRBD2. Germline CDR1 is MNHEY and CDR2 is SVGAGI. The V and J ends lost 7 bases and 6 bases, in that order; junction bases with no gene match: 9. This CDR3 spans 15 amino acids. The CDR3 loop reads CASTPPASGGNEQFF. DNA for the CDR3: TGTGCCAGCACCCCCCCGGCTAGCGGGGGCAATGAGCAGTTCTTC.

This clone was picked up a small number of times. This chain uses TRBV19 with TRBJ1-1; no clear D. The germline CDR1 and CDR2 sequences are LNHDA and SQIVND (reference sequence). The V end was cut by 4 bases, the J end by 1 base, with 7 bases between. This CDR3 has 13 residues. In DNA form, the CDR3 reads TGTGCCAGTAGTACCTTATCGAACACTGAAGCTTTCTTT. Amino acids: CASSTLSNTEAFF.